Each of the 18 T cell receptor beta chains below was sequenced from the same sample in a study of metastatic and nonmetastatic thyroid tumors. No patient received treatment before thyroid surgery. TCRdb redid the clone calls on the PCR reads using MiXCR. The data show 13,000 or so clones, with about 34% seen just once and roughly 13% held by the top ten. The sample consisted of tumor tissue. Source of these receptors: a male donor with papillary thyroid cancer or a benign thyroid nodule (not recorded which). Some clones in this sample may be carry-over from other donors' samples.

Comment on this clone: Sequence at one end of the junction differs from germline and may be a read error. The chain employs TRBV6-5 and TRBJ2-7; maybe TRBD1 (5 bases). From germline, CDR1 is MNHEY and CDR2 SVGAGI. The CDR3 length is 14 residues. In DNA, the CDR3 is TGTGCCGGCAGTTACTCAGGGCGGATGGACGAGCAGTACTTC. Translating gives CAGSYSGRMDEQYF.

This chain joins TRBV7-2 and TRBJ1-3; 7 bases are shared with TRBD1. This CDR3 spans 15 amino acids. Germline V CDR1 and CDR2: SGHTA, FQGNSA. V was pared by 5 bases and J by 3 bases, with 7 bases of the junction left unmatched. DNA of the CDR3: TGTGCCAGCAGCGCCCAGAGGGGGCTTGGAAACACCATATATTTT. It is translated as CASSAQRGLGNTIYF.

This clone has just a few counts. The CDR3 loop is CASSIDLSYNEQFF. CDR3 DNA sequence: TGTGCCAGCAGCATAGATCTCTCCTACAATGAGCAGTTCTTC. The chain is built from TRBV6-1 and TRBJ2-1, with D uncertain. Germline CDR1 reads MNHNS; CDR2 reads SASEGT. The CDR3 totals 14 residues. Deletions cut 6 bases from V and 0 bases from J, with 9 bases between.

V usage is TRBV27 and J usage is TRBJ2-7; 8 nucleotides align to TRBD2. The V gene's germline CDR1 is MNHEY and CDR2 SMNVEV (reference sequence). The V and J ends lost 5 bases and 6 bases, in that order; junction bases with no gene match: 21. This CDR3 has 18 amino acids. The CDR3 loop is CASSNLGEREMGWVEQYF. The DNA of the CDR3 is TGTGCCAGCAGTAATCTCGGCGAGCGGGAGATGGGATGGGTCGAGCAGTACTTC.

This clone occurred a few times. V gene TRBV6-1 combines with J gene TRBJ2-7; D call uncertain. This CDR3 region has 12 residues. V was cut by 2 bases and J by 4 bases, with 6 bases left in between. Germline values: CDR1 MNHNS, CDR2 SASEGT. CDR3 amino acids: CASSESKYEQYF. The CDR3 region has the DNA TGTGCCAGCAGTGAATCGAAGTACGAGCAGTACTTC.

This clone was seen a few times. The J gene is TRBJ1-5, the V gene TRBV6-2 or TRBV6-3; D is unclear. Germline V gene lookup returns CDR1 MNHEY and CDR2 SVGEGT. The CDR3 is made up of 17 amino acids. V was shortened by 0 bases and J by 0 bases, with 12 bases between the two germline ends. The CDR3 here is CASSYSPQRYSNQPQHF. In DNA, the CDR3 is TGTGCCAGCAGTTACTCGCCCCAGAGATATAGCAATCAGCCCCAGCATTTT.

In its sample, this clone ranks as medium-sized. This chain joins TRBV28 and TRBJ2-5, with 9 bases aligning to TRBD1. The CDR3 has 15 amino acids. CDR1 is MDHEN and CDR2 is SYDVKM in the germline V gene. The V and J ends lost 3 bases and 4 bases, in that order; junction bases with no gene match: 6. The CDR3 DNA reads TGTGCCAGCAGTTTTGAACAGGGGGCAGGAGAGACCCAGTACTTC. It encodes CASSFEQGAGETQYF.

This clone has only a few counts. This chain connects TRBV6-1 to TRBJ2-3, with 10 bases that match TRBD1. V was pared by 6 bases and J by 4 bases, with 4 bases of the junction left unmatched. Germline V gene sequence: CDR1 MNHNS, CDR2 SASEGT. This CDR3 has 14 amino acids. The CDR3 sequence is CASRGTGEADTQYF. CDR3 coding DNA: TGTGCCAGCAGGGGGACAGGGGAGGCAGATACGCAGTATTTT.

This sequence joins TRBV11-2 and TRBJ2-5; 13 bases agree with TRBD2. Trimming cost V 0 bases and J 4 bases; bases outside gene matches: 5. The CDR3 consists of 17 residues. The germline V gene has CDR1 SGHAT and CDR2 FQNNGV. Here the CDR3 DNA reads TGTGCCAGCAGCTTAGATGGACTAGCGGGAGCGGGAGAGACCCAGTACTTC. This sequence encodes CASSLDGLAGAGETQYF.

By share, this clone counts as medium-sized. This chain connects TRBV7-2 to TRBJ2-2; D is perhaps TRBD2 (6 bases). This CDR3 has 15 residues. V gave up 4 bases and J gave up 5 bases, with 14 bases separating them. Germline CDR1 and CDR2: SGHTA and FQGNSA. Written as DNA, the CDR3 is TGTGCCAGCAGCTCAATCATGGGGGGTACCGGGGAGCTGTTTTTT. This encodes CASSSIMGGTGELFF. The complete variable domain, with remaining parts taken from reference TRBV7-2 and TRBJ2-2, reads GAGVSQSPSNKVTEKGKDVELRCDPISGHTALYWYRQSLGQGLEFLIYFQGNSAPDKSGLPSDRFSAERTGGSVSTLTIQRTQQEDSAVYLCASSSIMGGTGELFFGEGSRLTVL.

The table lists this clone with a few counts. The rearrangement uses TRBV27 and TRBJ2-7, with 11 bases lining up with TRBD2. Germline V lookup: CDR1 MNHEY, CDR2 SMNVEV (reference sequence). CDR3 size: 16 residues. With V trimmed by 6 bases and J by 4 bases, 11 bases remained unmatched. The CDR3 reads CASRYIAGGPGYEQYF. CDR3 DNA: TGTGCCAGCAGATACATAGCGGGAGGGCCCGGTTACGAGCAGTACTTC.

The V and J genes are TRBV14 and TRBJ2-3; no clear D. Germline V gene lookup returns CDR1 SGHDN and CDR2 FVKESK. Trimming stripped 5 bases from V and 1 base from J, with 7 bases between. This CDR3 is 13 amino acids long. This CDR3 reads CASSFLGTDTQYF. The CDR3 bases are TGTGCCAGCAGCTTCCTAGGCACAGATACGCAGTATTTT.

The CDR3 loop reads CASTRGFPYEQYF. The CDR3 DNA reads as TGTGCCAGCACCCGTGGGTTTCCCTACGAGCAGTACTTC. The gene calls are TRBV6-2 or TRBV6-3 and TRBJ2-7; D is undetermined. Between the trimmed V and J ends, which lost 7 bases and 2 bases, there was a span of 12 bases. The length of the CDR3 is 13 residues. The germline V gene encodes CDR1 MNHEY and CDR2 SVGEGT.

Within the sample, this clone is medium-sized (0.01 to 0.1%). The chain uses TRBV20-1 and TRBJ2-3; unclear D gene. This CDR3 is 15 amino acids long. Germline loops: CDR1 DFQATT, CDR2 SNEGSKA (reference sequence). Trimming left V 2 bases short and J 1 base short, with 13 bases between. Here the CDR3 reads CSARPRAPGTDTQYF. Written as DNA, the CDR3 is TGCAGTGCTAGACCTAGGGCCCCGGGCACAGATACGCAGTATTTT.

This chain uses TRBV3-1 with TRBJ2-1; 7 bases are shared with TRBD2. The germline V gene has CDR1 LGHDT and CDR2 YNNKEL (reference sequence). The V gene end was trimmed by 3 bases and the J gene end by 0 bases; junction bases not matched to a gene: 11. This CDR3 region has 18 residues. The CDR3, as DNA: TGTGCCAGCAGCCACTCACCCTCACTAGCGCCCTCCTACAATGAGCAGTTCTTC. Translating gives CASSHSPSLAPSYNEQFF.

This clone counts as medium-sized. V gene TRBV10-2 combines with J gene TRBJ1-2; D possibly corresponds to TRBD1 (5 bases). V lost 2 bases to trimming and J lost 3 bases, with 7 bases between them. Germline CDR1 WSHSY, CDR2 SAAADI. The CDR3 loop spans 13 amino acids. In DNA, the CDR3 is TGCGCCAGCAGTGAGGAAGGGGACTATGGCTACACCTTC. Protein product: CASSEEGDYGYTF.

This sequence joins TRBV13 and TRBJ2-1; 10 positions match TRBD2. Trimming cost V 2 bases and J 0 bases; bases outside gene matches: 4. From germline, CDR1 is PRHDT and CDR2 FYEKMQ (reference sequence). CDR3 length equals 17 residues. The chain's CDR3 is CASSLWSSGSSYNEQFF. For the CDR3, the DNA is TGTGCCAGCAGCTTATGGTCTAGCGGGAGCTCCTACAATGAGCAGTTCTTC.

J is TRBJ1-5 and V is TRBV6-1, with D possibly TRBD1 on 6 matching bases. V was shortened by 6 bases and J by 13 bases, with 31 bases between the two germline ends. The germline V gene has CDR1 MNHNS and CDR2 SASEGT. This CDR3 has 17 amino acids. CDR3 DNA sequence: TGTGCCAGCAGCCCGGACAGATACTCGATTAGCAATCATCCTCAGCATTTT. Translated: CASSPDRYSISNHPQHF.